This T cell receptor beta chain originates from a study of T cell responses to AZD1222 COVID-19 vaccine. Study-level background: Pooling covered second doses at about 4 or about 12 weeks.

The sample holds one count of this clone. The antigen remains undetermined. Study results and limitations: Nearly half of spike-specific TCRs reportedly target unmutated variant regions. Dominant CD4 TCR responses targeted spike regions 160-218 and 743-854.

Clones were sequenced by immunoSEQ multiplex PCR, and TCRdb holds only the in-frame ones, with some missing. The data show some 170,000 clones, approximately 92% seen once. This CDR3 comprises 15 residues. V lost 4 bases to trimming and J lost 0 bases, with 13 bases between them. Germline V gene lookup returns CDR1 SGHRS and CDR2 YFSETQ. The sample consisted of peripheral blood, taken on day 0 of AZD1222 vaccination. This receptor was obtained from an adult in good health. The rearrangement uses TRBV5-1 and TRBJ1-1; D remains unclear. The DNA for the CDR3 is TGCGCCAGCAGCCTGGGAACGGTGTTGAACACTGAAGCTTTCTTT. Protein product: CASSLGTVLNTEAFF.